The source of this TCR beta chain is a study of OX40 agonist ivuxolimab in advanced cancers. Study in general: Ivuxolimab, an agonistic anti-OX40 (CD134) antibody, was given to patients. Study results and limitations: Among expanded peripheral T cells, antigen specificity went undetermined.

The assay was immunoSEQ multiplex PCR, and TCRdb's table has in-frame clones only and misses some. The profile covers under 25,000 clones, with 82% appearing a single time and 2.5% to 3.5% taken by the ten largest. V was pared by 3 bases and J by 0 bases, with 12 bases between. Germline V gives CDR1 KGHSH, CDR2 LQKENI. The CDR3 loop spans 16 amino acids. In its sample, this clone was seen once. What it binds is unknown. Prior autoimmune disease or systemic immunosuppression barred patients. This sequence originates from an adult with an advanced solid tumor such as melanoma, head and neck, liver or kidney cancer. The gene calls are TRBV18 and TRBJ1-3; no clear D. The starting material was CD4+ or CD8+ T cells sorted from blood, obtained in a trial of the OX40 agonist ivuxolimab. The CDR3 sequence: CASSPAGGFSGNTIYF. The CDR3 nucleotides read TGTGCCAGCTCACCGGCTGGAGGTTTCTCTGGAAACACCATATATTTT.